Shown below are 30 T cell receptor beta chains from a single sample sequenced in a study of vaccination and CD4 T cells after COVID-19. Antigens for these TCRs are unknown. Once obtained from cultured CD4+ T cells, the DNA was sequenced using the Oncomine TCR Beta short-read assay. TCRdb analysed the PCR reads with MiXCR anew, one entry per CDR3 protein. Of about 16,000 distinct CDR3 sequences listed, less than 45% are singletons. The treatment here: approximately nine-day PBMC culture with coronavirus spike peptide pools or control peptides (ViraFEST assay). Sequenced material: CD4+ T cells from blood, cultured in vitro, taken before SARS-CoV-2 vaccination. The receptors stem from a human donor who received a COVID-19 vaccine.

This chain joins TRBV19 and TRBJ1-1; D unresolved. Germline V gives CDR1 LNHDA, CDR2 SQIVND (reference sequence). V shed 1 base and J shed 11 bases, with 11 bases lying between them. The CDR3 is made up of 12 amino acids. The CDR3 region has the DNA TGTGCCAGTAGTATAGGCGGTGGGGAGGCTTTCTTT. Its protein is CASSIGGGEAFF.

The CDR3 DNA reads TGTGCCAGCAGCAAAGCAGTCAGGGCGGAAGAGACCCAGTACTTC. Its translation is CASSKAVRAEETQYF. The chain joins TRBV21-1 to TRBJ2-5; the D call of TRBD1 is as the table states it, not checked on the DNA. TRBV21-1 is a pseudogene locus. CDR3 length: 15 residues.

This chain links TRBV5-6 with TRBJ2-5; possibly TRBD2 for D (5 bases). V was shortened by 2 bases and J by 3 bases, with 11 bases between the two germline ends. This CDR3 comprises 14 residues. Germline V gene sequence: CDR1 SGHDT, CDR2 YYEEEE. The CDR3: CASSFQVGEETQYF. For the CDR3, the DNA is TGTGCCAGCAGCTTTCAGGTCGGGGAAGAGACCCAGTACTTC.

This clonotype was recorded a few times. The rearrangement uses TRBV6-1 and TRBJ2-6; possibly TRBD1 or TRBD2 for D (6 bases each). This CDR3 has 18 amino acids. CDR1 is MNHNS, CDR2 SASEGT, per germline. V was cut by 3 bases and J by 0 bases, with 15 bases left in between. The CDR3 loop reads CASSDTGWGVSGANVLTF. CDR3 bases: TGTGCCAGCAGTGACACAGGGTGGGGGGTCTCTGGGGCCAACGTCCTGACTTTC.

The chain is built from TRBV12-3 or TRBV12-4 and TRBJ2-3; D ambiguous. The CDR3 runs 15 residues. V was trimmed by 4 bases and J by 1 base, leaving 12 bases between them. CDR3 in amino acids: CASSSPSLGTDTQYF. The CDR3 region has the DNA TGTGCCAGCAGTTCCCCCTCCTTAGGCACAGATACGCAGTATTTT.

This clonotype was recorded a few times. This chain joins TRBV27 and TRBJ2-1, with 8 bases matching TRBD1. The CDR3 spans 13 residues. Germline assignment: CDR1 MNHEY and CDR2 SMNVEV (reference sequence). V was pared by 8 bases and J by 8 bases, with 8 bases of the junction left unmatched. CDR3 protein: CASGDRGRDEQFF. The CDR3, as DNA: TGTGCCAGCGGTGACAGGGGCAGGGATGAGCAGTTCTTC.

The chain is built from TRBV7-8 and TRBJ2-7, with D perhaps TRBD2 (7 bases). Germline V CDR1 and CDR2: SGHVS, FQNEAQ. The CDR3 has 15 amino acids. Trimming removed 3 bases from V and 1 base from J, with 13 bases in between. The CDR3 reads CASSLEGGVSYEQYF. The CDR3 DNA sequence: TGTGCCAGCAGCTTGGAGGGGGGGGTATCCTACGAGCAGTACTTC.

The chain carries TRBV28 and TRBJ2-4, with D hard to call. The CDR3 has 17 residues. Germline lookup yields CDR1 MDHEN and CDR2 SYDVKM. The V and J ends lost 5 bases and 1 base respectively, with 18 bases between them. The DNA for the CDR3 is TGTGCCAGCAGTCAGATTCAACCACGGGCTGCCAAAAACATTCAGTACTTC. It encodes CASSQIQPRAAKNIQYF.

The rearrangement links TRBV6-1 to TRBJ2-3; D is ambiguous. Trimming shortened V by 2 bases and J by 6 bases, and 15 bases separated the two germline ends. The V gene's germline CDR1 is MNHNS and CDR2 SASEGT. The CDR3 spans 15 residues. CDR3 amino acids: CASSEHGYNGDTQYF. The CDR3 coding sequence is TGTGCCAGCAGTGAACATGGCTATAACGGGGATACGCAGTATTTT.

V is TRBV7-7 and J is TRBJ2-7; perhaps TRBD2 as D (6 bases). Near its end, the DNA agrees better with TRBJ2-5, so the J call may be wrong. The CDR3 contains 14 residues. The V gene's germline CDR1 is SSHAT and CDR2 FNYEAQ (reference sequence). CDR3 bases: TGTGCCAGCAGCTTAGTGGGACTGAAAGAGACCCAGTACTTC. Translated: CASSLVGLKETQYF.

This clonotype was observed a handful of times. The chain is built from TRBV25-1 and TRBJ2-3, with 9 bases identical to TRBD2. J gave up 1 base and V 5 bases, and 4 bases lay outside the gene matches. The CDR3 spans 15 residues. CDR1 is MGHDK and CDR2 is SYGVNS in the germline V gene. In DNA form, the CDR3 reads TGTGCCAGCAGTAGAACTAGCGGGCGCACAGATACGCAGTATTTT. Amino acid sequence: CASSRTSGRTDTQYF.

The chain links TRBV4-2 to TRBJ2-7, with 12 bases that match TRBD2. V trimming: 0 bases; J trimming: 7 bases; junction bases outside the gene matches: 4. CDR1 and CDR2 (germline): LGHNA, YNFKEQ. CDR3 length equals 15 residues. The CDR3 reads CASSQERTSGEEQYF. In DNA form, the CDR3 reads TGTGCCAGCAGCCAAGAAAGGACTAGCGGGGAGGAGCAGTACTTC.

This sequence joins TRBV20-1 and TRBJ2-5, with D unresolved. V gave up 7 bases and J gave up 0 bases, with 12 bases separating them. This CDR3 spans 13 amino acids. Germline lookup yields CDR1 DFQATT and CDR2 SNEGSKA (reference sequence). Written as DNA, the CDR3 is TGCAGTGTTTATGACCGGGACCAAGAGACCCAGTACTTC. It encodes CSVYDRDQETQYF.

The chain recombines TRBV27 with TRBJ2-1; 10 nucleotides match TRBD2. This CDR3 is 17 amino acids long. The germline V gene has CDR1 MNHEY and CDR2 SMNVEV (reference sequence). V was pared by 2 bases and J by 2 bases, with 6 bases of the junction left unmatched. CDR3 sequence: CASSLRIAGGAYNEQFF. CDR3 DNA sequence: TGTGCCAGCAGTTTACGGATAGCGGGGGGAGCCTACAATGAGCAGTTCTTC.

The chain uses TRBV10-2 and TRBJ2-3, with 9 positions matching TRBD1. The CDR3 is 14 amino acids. The junction had 8 bases not matched to a gene; V was cut back by 7 bases and J by 6 bases. Germline CDR1 WSHSY, CDR2 SAAADI. Written as DNA, the CDR3 is TGCGCCAGCACCCCCGGGACAGGGCCGGATACGCAGTATTTT. Protein product: CASTPGTGPDTQYF.

The V and J genes are TRBV15 and TRBJ1-2; D call uncertain. The CDR3 is 15 residues long. Germline CDR1 and CDR2: LNHNV and YYDKDF (reference sequence). Trimming removed 0 bases from V and 4 bases from J, with 12 bases in between. Here the CDR3 reads CATSRDRAVSYGYTF. The CDR3, as DNA: TGTGCCACCAGCAGAGATAGGGCAGTATCCTATGGCTACACCTTC.

Note on this clonotype: At one boundary the junction diverges from the germline segment, which might be a read error. The V call is TRBV6-1, the J call TRBJ1-1; the D is unclear. The V gene's germline CDR1 is MNHNS and CDR2 SASEGT. The CDR3 runs 13 residues. This CDR3 is CASSQAGVTEAFF. The CDR3 nucleotides are TGTGCCAGCAGTCAAGCTGGGGTCACTGAAGCTTTCTTT.

The chain employs TRBV2 and TRBJ2-4; 15 positions match TRBD2. The CDR3 totals 18 residues. The germline gives CDR1 SNHLY, CDR2 FYNNEI. Germline trimming cut 4 bases from V and 0 bases from J; bases unmatched to any gene: 4. This chain's CDR3 is CASSGTSGGVLAKNIQYF. Here the CDR3 DNA reads TGTGCCAGCAGTGGGACTAGCGGGGGGGTATTAGCCAAAAACATTCAGTACTTC.

This clonotype counts as large. The rearrangement joins TRBV30 to TRBJ1-5; no reliable D call. V gave up 1 base and J gave up 0 bases, with 13 bases separating them. Germline CDR1 reads GTSNPN; CDR2 reads SVGIG (reference sequence). This CDR3 contains 16 residues. CDR3 DNA sequence: TGTGCCTGGAGTGGAGCGGCAGTTTTTAGCAATCAGCCCCAGCATTTT. Amino acid sequence: CAWSGAAVFSNQPQHF.

The V and J genes are TRBV20-1 and TRBJ2-3; no firm D call. Germline V gene data show CDR1 as DFQATT and CDR2 as SNEGSKA (reference sequence). The CDR3 covers 13 residues. V shed 0 bases and J shed 1 base, with 5 bases lying between them. CDR3 nucleotides: TGCAGTGCTAGAGACCCGCGCACAGATACGCAGTATTTT. Its protein product is CSARDPRTDTQYF.

This chain uses TRBV20-1 with TRBJ2-7; 11 bases map to TRBD1. The trim removed 0 bases at V and 2 bases at J, leaving 6 bases unmatched. The CDR3 has 16 amino acids. Looked up from germline, CDR1 is DFQATT and CDR2 is SNEGSKA (reference sequence). The CDR3 spells CSARDPGGQGAYEQYF. The CDR3 DNA reads as TGCAGTGCTAGAGATCCAGGGGGACAGGGGGCCTACGAGCAGTACTTC.

This clonotype appeared a few times. The chain couples TRBV12-3 or TRBV12-4 to TRBJ1-1; the match to TRBD1 covers 10 bases. The length of the CDR3 is 16 residues. V shed 7 bases, J shed 1 base, and the junction held 9 bases outside the gene matches. The CDR3 DNA sequence: TGTGCCAGCAACACCCGGGACAGGGGCCCGAACACTGAAGCTTTCTTT. Amino acid sequence: CASNTRDRGPNTEAFF.

The gene calls are TRBV6-1 and TRBJ2-3, with D perhaps matching TRBD2 (6 bases). The V end lost 8 bases, the J end lost 2 bases, and 23 bases lay between the germline ends. The CDR3 covers 17 residues. In germline, CDR1 is MNHNS, CDR2 SASEGT. The CDR3 DNA sequence: TGTGCCAGCCGCCGTCCGGGGCTGCGGGAAGACACAGATACGCAGTATTTT. Translating gives CASRRPGLREDTDTQYF.

The V and J genes are TRBV20-1 and TRBJ1-5, with D possibly TRBD1 on 6 matching bases. Looked up from germline, CDR1 is DFQATT and CDR2 is SNEGSKA (reference sequence). There are 14 residues in the CDR3. V was pared by 1 base and J by 6 bases, with 13 bases between. The CDR3 reads CSARGGGAGQPQHF. Here the CDR3 DNA reads TGCAGTGCTAGAGGGGGGGGGGCTGGTCAGCCCCAGCATTTT.

The rearrangement joins TRBV12-5 to TRBJ2-6; no clear D gene. Germline assignment: CDR1 LGHNT and CDR2 FRNRAP. Trimming removed 4 bases at V and 0 bases at J, with 16 bases between. This CDR3 region has 18 residues. The CDR3 DNA follows: TGTGCTAGTGGTTGGACCTATGACGGCAGCTCTGGGGCCAACGTCCTGACTTTC. It is translated as CASGWTYDGSSGANVLTF. The variable domain in full, completed from reference TRBV12-5 and TRBJ2-6, reads DARVTQTPRHKVTEMGQEVTMRCQPILGHNTVFWYRQTMMQGLELLAYFRNRAPLDDSGMPKDRFSAEMPDATLATLKIQPSEPRDSAVYFCASGWTYDGSSGANVLTFGAGSRLTVL.

A word on this clonotype: No DNA is shown, since the ends of the CDR3 on it are uncertain; the CDR3 is the one TCRdb lists. CDR3 loop: CASTNQTSMYLCASSSGYGYTF. V and J are TRBV12-3 or TRBV12-4 and TRBJ1-2. The CDR3 contains 22 residues when both ends are counted.

Only a few counts were recorded for this clonotype. The rearrangement links TRBV19 to TRBJ1-2; possibly TRBD1 for D (6 bases). V was clipped by 3 bases and J by 0 bases, with 8 bases between them. There are 14 residues in the CDR3. Germline-derived CDR1 and CDR2 are LNHDA and SQIVND (reference sequence). The CDR3 loop reads CASSIQGTNYGYTF. The DNA of the CDR3 is TGTGCCAGTAGTATCCAGGGGACTAACTATGGCTACACCTTC.

The rearrangement uses TRBV6-1 and TRBJ1-3; the match to TRBD1 covers 10 bases. CDR3 size: 13 residues. Germline CDR1 and CDR2: MNHNS and SASEGT. In DNA, the CDR3 is TGTGCTGCGGACAGGGGGTCTGGAAACACCATATATTTT. This encodes CAADRGSGNTIYF.

The chain has TRBV20-1 and TRBJ1-2, with 8 bases aligning to TRBD1. Germline V gene data show CDR1 as DFQATT and CDR2 as SNEGSKA (reference sequence). The CDR3 covers 13 residues. V lost 3 bases, J lost 8 bases, and 8 bases stayed unmatched. In DNA, the CDR3 is TGCAGTGCTAGGGGGGACAGGTTTTTGGGCTACACCTTC. Amino acid sequence: CSARGDRFLGYTF.

The table lists this clonotype with a few counts. The chain employs TRBV19 and TRBJ2-2, with D tentatively TRBD1 (6 bases). Germline V gene sequence: CDR1 LNHDA, CDR2 SQIVND (reference sequence). This CDR3 spans 15 amino acids. V was shortened by 6 bases and J by 1 base, with 12 bases between the two germline ends. CDR3 region: CASSTWTENTGELFF. CDR3 coding DNA: TGTGCCAGTAGCACTTGGACAGAGAACACCGGGGAGCTGTTTTTT.